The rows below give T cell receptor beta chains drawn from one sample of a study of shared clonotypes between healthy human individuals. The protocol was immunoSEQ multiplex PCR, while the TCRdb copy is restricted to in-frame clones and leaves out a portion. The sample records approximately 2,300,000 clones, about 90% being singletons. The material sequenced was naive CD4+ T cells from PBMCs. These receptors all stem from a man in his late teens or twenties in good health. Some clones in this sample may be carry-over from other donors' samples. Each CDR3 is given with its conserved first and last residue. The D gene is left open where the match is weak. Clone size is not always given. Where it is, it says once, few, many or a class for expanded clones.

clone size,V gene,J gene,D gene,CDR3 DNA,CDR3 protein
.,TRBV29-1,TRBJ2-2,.,TGCAGCGTCCTCTGGACGGCGAACACCGGGGAGCTGTTTTTT,CSVLWTANTGELFF
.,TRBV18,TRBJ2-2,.,TGTGCCAGCTCACCACCGTCGCTCCAGTGGACCGGGGAGCTGTTTTTT,CASSPPSLQWTGELFF
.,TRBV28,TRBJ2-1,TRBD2,TGTGCCAGCACCAAGACTAGCGCATCTTACAATGAGCAGTTCTTC,CASTKTSASYNEQFF
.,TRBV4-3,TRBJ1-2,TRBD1,TGCGCCAGCAGCCAAGAAACAGGGGGCGGCTACACCTTC,CASSQETGGGYTF
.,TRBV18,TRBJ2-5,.,TGTGCCAGCTCACCACGAAAGGCAGCTGTTGAAGAGACCCAGTACTTC,CASSPRKAAVEETQYF
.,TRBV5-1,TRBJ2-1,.,TGCGCCAGCAGCTTGGACTCGAGCTCCTACAATGAGCAGTTCTTC,CASSLDSSSYNEQFF
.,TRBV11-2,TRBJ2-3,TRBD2,TGTGCCAGCAGCTTAGATGCTAGCGGTACAGATACGCAGTATTTT,CASSLDASGTDTQYF
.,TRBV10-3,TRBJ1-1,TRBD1,TGTGCCATCAGTGACTCCGGACAGGTGGGGACTGAAGCTTTCTTT,CAISDSGQVGTEAFF
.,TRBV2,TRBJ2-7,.,TGTGCCAGCGGGGGGGGCTCCCAATCAGGTATCTCCTACGAGCAGTACTTC,CASGGGSQSGISYEQYF
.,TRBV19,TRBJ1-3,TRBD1,TGTGCCAGTAGTCCACAGGGGTACGGAAACACCATATATTTT,CASSPQGYGNTIYF
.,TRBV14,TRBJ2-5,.,TGTGCCAGCGGAAGGGGGCAAGAGACCCAGTACTTC,CASGRGQETQYF
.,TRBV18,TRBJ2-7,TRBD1,TGTGCCAGCTCACCCGCCGGGACAGGGAACTACGAGCAGTACTTC,CASSPAGTGNYEQYF
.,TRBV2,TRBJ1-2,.,TGTGCCAGCAGTGAATCGGGGGACATTGTTTACACCTTC,CASSESGDIVYTF
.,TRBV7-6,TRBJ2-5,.,TGTGCCAGCAGCTTAGGGCCTAGCGCGCAAGAGACCCAGTACTTC,CASSLGPSAQETQYF
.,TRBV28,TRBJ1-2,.,TGTGCCAGCAGTGTACCCACGGGGTATGGCTACACCTTC,CASSVPTGYGYTF
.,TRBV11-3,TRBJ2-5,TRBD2,TGTGCCAGCAGCTTGGGGGGACTATCCAAAGAGACCCAGTACTTC,CASSLGGLSKETQYF
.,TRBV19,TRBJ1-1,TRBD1,TGTGCCAGTAGTATCATCAAACAGGGGGCAGGCACTGAAGCTTTCTTT,CASSIIKQGAGTEAFF
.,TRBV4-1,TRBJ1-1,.,TGCGCCAGCAGCCAAGCTCGCGGCCTAGGGAACACTGAAGCTTTCTTT,CASSQARGLGNTEAFF
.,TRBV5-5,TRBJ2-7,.,TGTGCCAGCAGCTACCGCCTCTCCCTCAACTACGAGCAGTACTTC,CASSYRLSLNYEQYF
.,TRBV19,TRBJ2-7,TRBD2,TGTGCCAGTAGTATACACGGGAGGACTTCCTACGAGCAGTACTTC,CASSIHGRTSYEQYF
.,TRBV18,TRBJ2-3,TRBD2,TGTGCCAGCTCACTTCTAGGGACTAGCGGCACAGATACGCAGTATTTT,CASSLLGTSGTDTQYF
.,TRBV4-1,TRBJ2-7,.,TGCGCCAGCAGCCGATCCGGGGACAACTACGAGCAGTACTTC,CASSRSGDNYEQYF
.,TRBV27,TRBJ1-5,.,TGTGCCAGCAGTGCCTCTTATAGCAATCAGCCCCAGCATTTT,CASSASYSNQPQHF
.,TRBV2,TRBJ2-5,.,TGTGCCAGCAGCCTAGGGGGGTACCAAGAGACCCAGTACTTC,CASSLGGYQETQYF
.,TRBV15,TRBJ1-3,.,TGTGCCACCAGCAGAGATCGTGTATTCTCTGGAAACACCATATATTTT,CATSRDRVFSGNTIYF
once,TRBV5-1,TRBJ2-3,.,TGCGCCAGCACCACTGATGGGACAGATACGCAGTATTTT,CASTTDGTDTQYF
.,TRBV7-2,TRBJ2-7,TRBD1,TGTGCCAGCAGCTTATTCGGACAGGCGAACCTTGACGAGCAGTACTTC,CASSLFGQANLDEQYF
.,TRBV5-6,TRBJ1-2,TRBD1,TGTGCCAGCAGCCCGTGGGGTTTTTATGGACAGGGGAACGGCTACACCTTC,CASSPWGFYGQGNGYTF
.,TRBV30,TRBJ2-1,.,TGTGCCTGGAGAGTAGACCGTTACAATGAGCAGTTCTTC,CAWRVDRYNEQFF
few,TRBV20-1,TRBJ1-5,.,TGCAGTGCTAGCCAGGAAGGGCCCCAGCATTTT,CSASQEGPQHF
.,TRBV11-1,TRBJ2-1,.,TGTGCCAGCAGCTTAGGCAGGGGTGAGCAGTTCTTC,CASSLGRGEQFF
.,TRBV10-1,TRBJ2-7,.,TGCGCCAGCAGCGCAGGAAACTCCTACGAGCAGTACTTC,CASSAGNSYEQYF
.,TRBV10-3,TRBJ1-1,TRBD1,TGTGCCATCAGTGAGACGCGGGACAGGGTCTCTGAAGCTTTCTTT,CAISETRDRVSEAFF
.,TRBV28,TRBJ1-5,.,TGTGCCAGCAGTCTATTACCCCACTCGACTCAGCCCCAGCATTTT,CASSLLPHSTQPQHF
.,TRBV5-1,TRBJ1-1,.,TGCGCCAGCAGCTTAAGTAGCGTTGGCACTGAAGCTTTCTTT,CASSLSSVGTEAFF
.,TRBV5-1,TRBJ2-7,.,TGCGCCAGCAGCTTATCTGGGTCATACTACGAGCAGTACTTC,CASSLSGSYYEQYF
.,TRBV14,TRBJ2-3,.,TGTGCCAGCAGCCAAGGGACAGTAGGCACAGATACGCAGTATTTT,CASSQGTVGTDTQYF
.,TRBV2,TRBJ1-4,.,TGTGCCAGCAGTGAGACAGGCTTTAATGAAAAACTGTTTTTT,CASSETGFNEKLFF
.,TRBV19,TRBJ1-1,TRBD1,TGTGCCAGTAGTCCCCGGGACAGGGGGCAAATAACTGAAGCTTTCTTT,CASSPRDRGQITEAFF
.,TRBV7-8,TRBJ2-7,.,TGTGCCAGCAGCGCCGGAGGTTTTTACGAGCAGTACTTC,CASSAGGFYEQYF
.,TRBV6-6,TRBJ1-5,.,TGTGCCAGCAGTCCCGGACCCAGCAATCAGCCCCAGCATTTT,CASSPGPSNQPQHF
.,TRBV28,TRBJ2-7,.,TGTGCCAGCACCGTACGGTTAGCTTACGAGCAGTACTTC,CASTVRLAYEQYF
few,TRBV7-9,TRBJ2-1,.,TGTGCCAGCAGCTTAATAGCGGATGAGCAGTTCTTC,CASSLIADEQFF
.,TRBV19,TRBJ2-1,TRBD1,TGTGCCAGTGGGACAGGCAGCTCCTACAATGAGCAGTTCTTC,CASGTGSSYNEQFF
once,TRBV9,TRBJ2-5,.,TGTGCCAGCAGCGTAGAACCCAGGGAGGAGACCCAGTACTTC,CASSVEPREETQYF